This TCR beta chain was captured by sequencing in a study of early T cells in non-severe SARS-CoV-2 infection. About the study: Chains stayed unpaired after sequencing of bulk RNA from unsorted whole blood.

Unique molecular identifiers were added to individual cDNA molecules. MiXCR, run by TCRdb on the 5' RACE reads, gives a single entry per CDR3 protein. This sample has approximately 60,000 distinct CDR3 sequences, with around 13% found just once. This clonotype was detected many times. Sequencing was done on a sample of whole blood. The sequence was obtained from an adult who was a healthcare worker with PCR-confirmed SARS-CoV-2 infection or an uninfected control (not recorded which).

The CDR3 protein is CASTQPGQTRGYTF. CDR3 DNA sequence: TGTGCCAGCACCCAACCCGGACAGACCCGAGGCTACACCTTC. The chain uses TRBV6-6 and TRBJ1-2, with D maybe TRBD1 (6 bases). V was trimmed by 7 bases and J by 8 bases, leaving 20 bases between them. Per germline, CDR1 MNHNY and CDR2 SVGAGI (reference sequence). CDR3 length: 14 amino acids.